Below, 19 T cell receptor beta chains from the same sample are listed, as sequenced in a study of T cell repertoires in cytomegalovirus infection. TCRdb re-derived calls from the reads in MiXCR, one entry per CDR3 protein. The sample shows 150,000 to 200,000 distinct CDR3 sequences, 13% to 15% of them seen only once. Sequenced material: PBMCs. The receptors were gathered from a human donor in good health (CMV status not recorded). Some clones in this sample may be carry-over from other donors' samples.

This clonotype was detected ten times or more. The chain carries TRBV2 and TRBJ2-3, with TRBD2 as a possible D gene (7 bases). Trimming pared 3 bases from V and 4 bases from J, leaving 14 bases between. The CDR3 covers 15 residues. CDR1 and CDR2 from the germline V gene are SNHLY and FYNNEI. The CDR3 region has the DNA TGTGCCAGCAGTGAGATTGGGGGGGCCTCAGATACGCAGTATTTT. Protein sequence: CASSEIGGASDTQYF.

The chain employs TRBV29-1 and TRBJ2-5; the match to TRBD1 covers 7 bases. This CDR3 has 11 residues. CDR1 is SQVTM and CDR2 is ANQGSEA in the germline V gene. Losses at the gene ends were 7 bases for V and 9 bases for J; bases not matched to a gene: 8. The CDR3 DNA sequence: TGCAGCGCCCGGACAGGCGCGGCCCAGTACTTC. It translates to CSARTGAAQYF.

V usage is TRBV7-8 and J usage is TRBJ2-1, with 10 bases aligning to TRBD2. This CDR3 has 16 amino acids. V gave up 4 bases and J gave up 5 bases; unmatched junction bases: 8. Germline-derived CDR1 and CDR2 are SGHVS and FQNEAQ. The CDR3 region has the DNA TGTGCCAGCAGCTCATCCAAGCGGGGGGGAAACAATGAGCAGTTCTTC. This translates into CASSSSKRGGNNEQFF.

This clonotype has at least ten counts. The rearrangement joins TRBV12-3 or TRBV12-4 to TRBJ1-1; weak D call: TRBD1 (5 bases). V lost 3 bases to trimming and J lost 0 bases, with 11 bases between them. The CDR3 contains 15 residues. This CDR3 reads CASSLQGSLNTEAFF. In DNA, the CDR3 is TGTGCCAGCAGTTTGCAGGGAAGTCTGAACACTGAAGCTTTCTTT.

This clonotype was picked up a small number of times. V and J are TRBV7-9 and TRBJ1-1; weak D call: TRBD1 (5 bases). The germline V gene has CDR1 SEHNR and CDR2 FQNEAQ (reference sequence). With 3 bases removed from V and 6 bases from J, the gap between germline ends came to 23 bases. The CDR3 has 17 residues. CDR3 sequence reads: CASSFTDLQGDGAEAFF. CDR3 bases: TGTGCCAGCAGCTTTACGGACCTTCAGGGCGATGGAGCTGAAGCTTTCTTT.

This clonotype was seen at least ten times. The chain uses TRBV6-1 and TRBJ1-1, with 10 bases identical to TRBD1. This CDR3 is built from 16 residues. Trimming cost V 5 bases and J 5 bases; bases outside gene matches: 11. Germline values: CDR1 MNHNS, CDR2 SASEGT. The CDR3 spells CASSRQTGTGVTEAFF. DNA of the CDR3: TGTGCCAGCAGTCGACAAACGGGGACAGGGGTGACTGAAGCTTTCTTT.

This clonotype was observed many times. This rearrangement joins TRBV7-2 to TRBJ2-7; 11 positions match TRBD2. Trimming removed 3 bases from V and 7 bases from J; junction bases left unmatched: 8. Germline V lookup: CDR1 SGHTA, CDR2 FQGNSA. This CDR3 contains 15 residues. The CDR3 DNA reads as TGTGCCAGCAGCTTGTTAGCGGGAGGGCTGCGGGAGCAGTACTTC. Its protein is CASSLLAGGLREQYF.

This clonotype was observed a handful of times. CDR3 in DNA: TGCAGTGCCCGGGACAGGGCTGGGGCCAACGTCCTGACTTTC. This sequence encodes CSARDRAGANVLTF. The J gene is TRBJ2-6, the V gene TRBV20-1; 9 bases agree with TRBD1. Unmatched junction bases numbered 2, after V lost 6 bases and J lost 2 bases. Germline values: CDR1 DFQATT, CDR2 SNEGSKA (reference sequence). The CDR3 runs 14 residues.

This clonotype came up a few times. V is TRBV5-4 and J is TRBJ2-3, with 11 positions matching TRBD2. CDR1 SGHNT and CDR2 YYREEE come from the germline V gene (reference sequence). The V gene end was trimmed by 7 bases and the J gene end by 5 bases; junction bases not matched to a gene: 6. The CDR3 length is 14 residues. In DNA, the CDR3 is TGTGCCAGCGGCCTAGCGGGGGGAAGAGATACGCAGTATTTT. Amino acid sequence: CASGLAGGRDTQYF.

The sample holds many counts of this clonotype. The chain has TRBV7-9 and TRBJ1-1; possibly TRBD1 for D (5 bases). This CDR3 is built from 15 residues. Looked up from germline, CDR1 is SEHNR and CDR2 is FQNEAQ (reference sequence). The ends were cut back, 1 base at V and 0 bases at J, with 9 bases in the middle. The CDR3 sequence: CASSLVRDMNTEAFF. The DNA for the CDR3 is TGTGCCAGCAGCTTAGTCAGGGATATGAACACTGAAGCTTTCTTT.

The CDR3 DNA is TGTGCCAGCAGCCCCACGGGGGCGCAGCCCATTCAGTACTTC. This sequence encodes CASSPTGAQPIQYF. The chain employs TRBV2 and TRBJ2-4; either TRBD1 or TRBD2 may fit D (6 bases each). Germline V CDR1 and CDR2: SNHLY, FYNNEI. CDR3 size: 14 residues. V was pared by 6 bases and J by 9 bases, with 18 bases between.

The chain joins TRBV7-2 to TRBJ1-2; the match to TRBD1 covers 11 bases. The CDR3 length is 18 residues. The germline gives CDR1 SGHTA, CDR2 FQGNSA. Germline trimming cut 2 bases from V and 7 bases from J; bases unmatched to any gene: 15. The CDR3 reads CASSLLHGQGAHSGGYTF. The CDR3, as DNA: TGTGCCAGCAGCTTACTTCACGGACAGGGGGCGCACTCAGGTGGCTACACCTTC. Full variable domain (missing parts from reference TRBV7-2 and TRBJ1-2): GAGVSQSPSNKVTEKGKDVELRCDPISGHTALYWYRQSLGQGLEFLIYFQGNSAPDKSGLPSDRFSAERTGGSVSTLTIQRTQQEDSAVYLCASSLLHGQGAHSGGYTFGSGTRLTVV.

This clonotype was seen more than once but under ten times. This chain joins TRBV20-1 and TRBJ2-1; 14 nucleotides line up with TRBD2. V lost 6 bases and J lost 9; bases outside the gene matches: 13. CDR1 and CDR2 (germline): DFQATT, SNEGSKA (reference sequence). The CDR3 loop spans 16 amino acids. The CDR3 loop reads CSANSGTSGRSSEQFF. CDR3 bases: TGCAGTGCAAACTCCGGGACTAGCGGGAGATCAAGTGAGCAGTTCTTC.

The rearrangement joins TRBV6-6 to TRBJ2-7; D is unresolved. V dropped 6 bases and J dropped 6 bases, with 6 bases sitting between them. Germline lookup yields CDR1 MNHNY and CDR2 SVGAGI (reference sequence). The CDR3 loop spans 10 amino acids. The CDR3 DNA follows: TGTGCCAGCAGGGGTGGCGAGCAGTACTTC. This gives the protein CASRGGEQYF.

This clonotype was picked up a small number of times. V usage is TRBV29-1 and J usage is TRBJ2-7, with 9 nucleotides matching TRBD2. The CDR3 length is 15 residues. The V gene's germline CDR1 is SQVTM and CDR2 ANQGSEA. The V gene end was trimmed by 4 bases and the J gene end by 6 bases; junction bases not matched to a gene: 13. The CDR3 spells CSVVGRVAGATEQYF. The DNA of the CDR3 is TGCAGCGTTGTAGGGAGGGTAGCGGGAGCTACCGAGCAGTACTTC.

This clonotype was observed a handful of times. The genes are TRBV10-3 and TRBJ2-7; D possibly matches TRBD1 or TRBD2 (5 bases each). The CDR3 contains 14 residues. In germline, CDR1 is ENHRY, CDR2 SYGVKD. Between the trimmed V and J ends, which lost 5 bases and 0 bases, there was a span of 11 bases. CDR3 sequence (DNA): TGTGCCATCAGTTACGGGGCCAACTCCTACGAGCAGTACTTC. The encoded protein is CAISYGANSYEQYF.

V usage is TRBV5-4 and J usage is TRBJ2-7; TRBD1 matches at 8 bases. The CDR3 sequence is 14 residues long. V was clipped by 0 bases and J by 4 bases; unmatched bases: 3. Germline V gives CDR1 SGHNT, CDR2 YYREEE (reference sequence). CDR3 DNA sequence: TGTGCCAGCAGCTTGGACCAGGGGGCATACGAGCAGTACTTC. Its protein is CASSLDQGAYEQYF. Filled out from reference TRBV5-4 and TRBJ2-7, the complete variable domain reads ETGVTQSPTHLIKTRGQQVTLRCSSQSGHNTVSWYQQALGQGPQFIFQYYREEENGRGNFPPRFSGLQFPNYSSELNVNALELDDSALYLCASSLDQGAYEQYFGPGTRLTVT.

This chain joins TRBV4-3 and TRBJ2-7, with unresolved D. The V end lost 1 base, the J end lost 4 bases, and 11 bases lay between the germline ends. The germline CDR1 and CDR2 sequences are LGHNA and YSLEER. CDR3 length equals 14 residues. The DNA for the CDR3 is TGCGCCAGCAGCCAAGTCGCCGGCGTTTACGAGCAGTACTTC. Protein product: CASSQVAGVYEQYF.

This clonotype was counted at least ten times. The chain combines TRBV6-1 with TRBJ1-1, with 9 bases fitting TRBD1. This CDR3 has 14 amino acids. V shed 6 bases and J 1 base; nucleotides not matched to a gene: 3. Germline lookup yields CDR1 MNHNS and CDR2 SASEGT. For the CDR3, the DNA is TGTGCCAGCAGCCCACAGGGGGCGAACACTGAAGCTTTCTTT. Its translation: CASSPQGANTEAFF.